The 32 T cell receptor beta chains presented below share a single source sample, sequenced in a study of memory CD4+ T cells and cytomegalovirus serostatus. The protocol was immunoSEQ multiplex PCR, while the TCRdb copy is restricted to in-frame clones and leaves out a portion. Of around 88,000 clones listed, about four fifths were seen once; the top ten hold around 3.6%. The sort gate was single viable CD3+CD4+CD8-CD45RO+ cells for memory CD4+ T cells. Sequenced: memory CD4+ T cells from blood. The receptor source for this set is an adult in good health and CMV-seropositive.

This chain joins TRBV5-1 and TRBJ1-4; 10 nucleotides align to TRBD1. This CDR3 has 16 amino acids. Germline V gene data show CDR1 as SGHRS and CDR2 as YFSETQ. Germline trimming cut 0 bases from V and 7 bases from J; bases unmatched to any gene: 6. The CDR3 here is CASSLGQGAIGEKLFF. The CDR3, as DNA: TGCGCCAGCAGCTTGGGACAGGGGGCGATCGGTGAAAAACTGTTTTTT. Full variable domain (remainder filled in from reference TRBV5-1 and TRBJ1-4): KAGVTQTPRYLIKTRGQQVTLSCSPISGHRSVSWYQQTPGQGLQFLFEYFSETQRNKGNFPGRFSGRQFSNSRSEMNVSTLELGDSALYLCASSLGQGAIGEKLFFGSGTQLSVL.

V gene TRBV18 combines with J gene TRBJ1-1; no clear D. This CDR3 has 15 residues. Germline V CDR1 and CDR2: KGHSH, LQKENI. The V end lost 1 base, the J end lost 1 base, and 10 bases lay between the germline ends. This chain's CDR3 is CASSPLTSGNTEAFF. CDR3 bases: TGTGCCAGCTCACCACTTACCAGCGGGAACACTGAAGCTTTCTTT.

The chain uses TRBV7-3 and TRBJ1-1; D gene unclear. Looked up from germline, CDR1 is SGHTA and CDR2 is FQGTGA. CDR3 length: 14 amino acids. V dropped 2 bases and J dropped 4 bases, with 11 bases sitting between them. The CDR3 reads CASSLEGRSTEAFF. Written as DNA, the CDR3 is TGTGCCAGCAGCTTAGAAGGACGGTCCACTGAAGCTTTCTTT.

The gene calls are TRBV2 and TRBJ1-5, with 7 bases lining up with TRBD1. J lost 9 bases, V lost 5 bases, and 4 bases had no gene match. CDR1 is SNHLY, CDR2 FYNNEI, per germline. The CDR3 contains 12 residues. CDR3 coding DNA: TGTGCCAGCAGTCGACAGGGACCGCCCCAGCATTTT. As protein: CASSRQGPPQHF.

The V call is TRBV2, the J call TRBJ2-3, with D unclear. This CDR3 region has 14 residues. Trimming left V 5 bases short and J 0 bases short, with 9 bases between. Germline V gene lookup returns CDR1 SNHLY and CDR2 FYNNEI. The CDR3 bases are TGTGCCAGCAGTTTACAGATTAGCACAGATACGCAGTATTTT. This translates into CASSLQISTDTQYF.

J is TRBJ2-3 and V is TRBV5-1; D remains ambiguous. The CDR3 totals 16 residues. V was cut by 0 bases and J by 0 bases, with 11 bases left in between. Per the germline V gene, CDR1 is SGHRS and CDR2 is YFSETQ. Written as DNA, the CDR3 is TGCGCCAGCAGCTTGGCCGTAGACCGCAGCACAGATACGCAGTATTTT. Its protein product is CASSLAVDRSTDTQYF.

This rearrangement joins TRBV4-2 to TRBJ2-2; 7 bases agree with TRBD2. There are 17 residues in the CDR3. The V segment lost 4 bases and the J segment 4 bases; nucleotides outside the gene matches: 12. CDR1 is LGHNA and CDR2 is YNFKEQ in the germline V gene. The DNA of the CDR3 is TGTGCCAGCAGCCGGGTCGGTGCGGGAGATTTCACCGGGGAGCTGTTTTTT. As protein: CASSRVGAGDFTGELFF.

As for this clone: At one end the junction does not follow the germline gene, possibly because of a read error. CDR3 region: CASSLGTGVSYEQYF. The CDR3 DNA reads TGTGCTAGCAGCTTAGGGACAGGGGTATCCTACGAGCAGTACTTC. This chain connects TRBV7-7 to TRBJ2-7; 10 bases match TRBD1. The V gene's germline CDR1 is SSHAT and CDR2 FNYEAQ (reference sequence). CDR3 length equals 15 residues.

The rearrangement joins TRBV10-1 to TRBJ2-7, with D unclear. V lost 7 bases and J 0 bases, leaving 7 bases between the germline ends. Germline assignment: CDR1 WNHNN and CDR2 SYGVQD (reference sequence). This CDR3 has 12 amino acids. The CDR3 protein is CASTSFSYEQYF. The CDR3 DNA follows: TGCGCCAGCACATCGTTCTCCTACGAGCAGTACTTC.

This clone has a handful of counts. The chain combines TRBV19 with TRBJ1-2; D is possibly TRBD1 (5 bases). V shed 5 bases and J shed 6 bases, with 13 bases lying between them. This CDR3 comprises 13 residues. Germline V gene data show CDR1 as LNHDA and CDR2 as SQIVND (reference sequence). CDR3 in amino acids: CASSSRQTDGYTF. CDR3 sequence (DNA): TGTGCCAGTAGTTCACGACAGACCGATGGCTACACCTTC.

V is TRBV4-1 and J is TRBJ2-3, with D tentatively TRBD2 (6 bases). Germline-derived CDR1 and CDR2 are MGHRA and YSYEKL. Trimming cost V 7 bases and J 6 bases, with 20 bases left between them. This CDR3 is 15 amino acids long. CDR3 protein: CASNDPWGRSDTQYF. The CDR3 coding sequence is TGCGCCAGCAACGACCCCTGGGGGAGGTCGGATACGCAGTATTTT.

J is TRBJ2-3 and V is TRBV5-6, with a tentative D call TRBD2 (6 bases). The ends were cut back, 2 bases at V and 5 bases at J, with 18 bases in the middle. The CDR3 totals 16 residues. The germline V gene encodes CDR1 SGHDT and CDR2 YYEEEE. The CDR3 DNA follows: TGTGCCAGCAGCTTTCTCCCTAGCGCCAATGGAGATACGCAGTATTTT. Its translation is CASSFLPSANGDTQYF.

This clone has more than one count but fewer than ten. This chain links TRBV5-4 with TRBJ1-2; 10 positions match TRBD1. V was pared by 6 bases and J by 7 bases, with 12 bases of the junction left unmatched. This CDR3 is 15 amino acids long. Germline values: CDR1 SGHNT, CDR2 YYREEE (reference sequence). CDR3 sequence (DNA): TGTGCCAGCAAAATTGCGACAGGGGGCGCCGGTGGCTACACCTTC. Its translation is CASKIATGGAGGYTF.

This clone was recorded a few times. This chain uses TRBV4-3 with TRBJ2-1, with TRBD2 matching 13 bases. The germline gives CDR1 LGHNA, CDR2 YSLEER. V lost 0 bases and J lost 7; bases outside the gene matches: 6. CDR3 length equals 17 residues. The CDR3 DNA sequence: TGCGCCAGCAGCCAAGATTCGCGGACTAGCGGGAGTAATGAGCAGTTCTTC. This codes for CASSQDSRTSGSNEQFF.

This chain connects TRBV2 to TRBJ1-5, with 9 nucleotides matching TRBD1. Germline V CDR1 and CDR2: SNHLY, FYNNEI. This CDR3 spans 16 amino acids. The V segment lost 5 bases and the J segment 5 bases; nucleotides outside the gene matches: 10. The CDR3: CASSPGGQGSDQPQHF. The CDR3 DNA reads TGTGCCAGCAGTCCAGGGGGACAGGGAAGTGATCAGCCCCAGCATTTT.

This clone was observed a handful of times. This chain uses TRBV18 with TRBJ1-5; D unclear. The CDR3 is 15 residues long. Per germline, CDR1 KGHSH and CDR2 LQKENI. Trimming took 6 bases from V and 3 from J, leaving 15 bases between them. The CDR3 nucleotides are TGTGCCAGCTCGCGTGGGGAGCAGAACAATCAGCCCCAGCATTTT. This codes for CASSRGEQNNQPQHF.

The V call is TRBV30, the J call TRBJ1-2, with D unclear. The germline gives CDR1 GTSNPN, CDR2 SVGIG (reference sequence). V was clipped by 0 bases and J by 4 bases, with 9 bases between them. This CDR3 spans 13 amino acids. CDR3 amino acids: CAWSVPNLYGYTF. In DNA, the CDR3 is TGTGCCTGGAGTGTTCCAAACCTCTATGGCTACACCTTC.

The CDR3 reads CASSFGRAQETQYF. The DNA of the CDR3 is TGTGCCAGCAGCTTCGGACGGGCACAAGAGACCCAGTACTTC. The J gene is TRBJ2-5, the V gene TRBV7-9; D is unresolved. Germline loops: CDR1 SEHNR, CDR2 FQNEAQ (reference sequence). The CDR3 spans 14 residues. V was clipped by 3 bases and J by 2 bases, with 10 bases between them.

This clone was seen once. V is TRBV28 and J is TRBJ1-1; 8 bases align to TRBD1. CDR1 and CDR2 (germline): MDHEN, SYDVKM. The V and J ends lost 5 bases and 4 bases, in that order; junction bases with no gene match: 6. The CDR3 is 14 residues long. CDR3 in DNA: TGTGCCAGCAGTCCCTCCAGGGGGCTCACTGAAGCTTTCTTT. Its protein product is CASSPSRGLTEAFF.

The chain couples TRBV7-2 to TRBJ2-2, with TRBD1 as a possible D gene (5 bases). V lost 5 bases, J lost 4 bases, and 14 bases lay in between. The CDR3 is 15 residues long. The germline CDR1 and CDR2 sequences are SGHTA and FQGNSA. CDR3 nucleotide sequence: TGTGCCAGCAGCCGATCCAGGGAAAGCACCGGGGAGCTGTTTTTT. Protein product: CASSRSRESTGELFF.

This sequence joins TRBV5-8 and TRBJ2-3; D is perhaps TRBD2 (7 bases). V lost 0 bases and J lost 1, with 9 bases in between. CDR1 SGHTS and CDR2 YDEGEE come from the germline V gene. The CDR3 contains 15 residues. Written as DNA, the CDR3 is TGTGCCAGCAGCTTGGACGGGGGGCGCACAGATACGCAGTATTTT. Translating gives CASSLDGGRTDTQYF.

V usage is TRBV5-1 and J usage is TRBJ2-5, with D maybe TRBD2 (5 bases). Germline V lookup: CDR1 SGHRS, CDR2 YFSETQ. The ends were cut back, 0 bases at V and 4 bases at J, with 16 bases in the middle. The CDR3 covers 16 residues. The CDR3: CASSLGGRTNLETQYF. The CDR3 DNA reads TGCGCCAGCAGCTTGGGAGGGCGGACCAATCTAGAGACCCAGTACTTC.

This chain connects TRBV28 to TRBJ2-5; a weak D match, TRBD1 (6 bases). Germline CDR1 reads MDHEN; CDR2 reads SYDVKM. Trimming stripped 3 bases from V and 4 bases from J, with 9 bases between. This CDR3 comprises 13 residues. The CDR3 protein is CASSFLGGETQYF. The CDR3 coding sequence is TGTGCCAGCAGTTTTTTAGGGGGAGAGACCCAGTACTTC.

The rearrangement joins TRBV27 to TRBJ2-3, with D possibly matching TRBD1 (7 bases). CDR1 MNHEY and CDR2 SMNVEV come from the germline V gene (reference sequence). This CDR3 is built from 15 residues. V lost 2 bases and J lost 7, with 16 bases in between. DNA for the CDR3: TGTGCCAGCAGTTTACAGCGCGGGGACAGAAATACGCAGTATTTT. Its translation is CASSLQRGDRNTQYF.

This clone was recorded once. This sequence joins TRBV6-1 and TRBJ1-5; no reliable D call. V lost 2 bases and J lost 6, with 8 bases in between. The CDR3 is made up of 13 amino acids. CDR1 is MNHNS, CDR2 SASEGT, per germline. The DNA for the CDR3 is TGTGCCAGCAGTGAATTACGCGGTCAGCCCCAGCATTTT. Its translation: CASSELRGQPQHF.

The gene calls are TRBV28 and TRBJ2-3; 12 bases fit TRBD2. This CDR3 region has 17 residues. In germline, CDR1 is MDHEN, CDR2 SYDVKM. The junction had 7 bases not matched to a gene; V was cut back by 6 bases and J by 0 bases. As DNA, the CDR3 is TGTGCCAGCAGCTCCTGGACTAGCGGGGCTAGCACAGATACGCAGTATTTT. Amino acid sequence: CASSSWTSGASTDTQYF. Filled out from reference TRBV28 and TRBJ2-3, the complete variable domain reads DVKVTQSSRYLVKRTGEKVFLECVQDMDHENMFWYRQDPGLGLRLIYFSYDVKMKEKGDIPEGYSVSREKKERFSLILESASTNQTSMYLCASSSWTSGASTDTQYFGPGTRLTVL.

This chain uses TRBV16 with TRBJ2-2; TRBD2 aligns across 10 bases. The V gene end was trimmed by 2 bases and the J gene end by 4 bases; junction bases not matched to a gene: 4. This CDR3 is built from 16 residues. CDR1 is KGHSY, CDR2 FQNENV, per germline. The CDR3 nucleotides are TGTGCCAGCAGCCAACTAGCGGGAGAAGGCACCGGGGAGCTGTTTTTT. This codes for CASSQLAGEGTGELFF.

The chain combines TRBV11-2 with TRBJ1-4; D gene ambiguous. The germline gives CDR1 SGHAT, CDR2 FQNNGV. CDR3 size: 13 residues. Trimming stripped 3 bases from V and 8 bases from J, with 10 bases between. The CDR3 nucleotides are TGTGCCAGCAGCTTGGCAGGAGAGGAAAAACTGTTTTTT. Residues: CASSLAGEEKLFF.

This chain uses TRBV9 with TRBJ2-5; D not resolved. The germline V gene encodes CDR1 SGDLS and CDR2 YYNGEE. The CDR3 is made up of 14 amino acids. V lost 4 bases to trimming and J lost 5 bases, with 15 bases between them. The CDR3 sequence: CASSPHLGGETQYF. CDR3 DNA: TGTGCCAGCAGCCCCCATCTCGGTGGGGAGACCCAGTACTTC.

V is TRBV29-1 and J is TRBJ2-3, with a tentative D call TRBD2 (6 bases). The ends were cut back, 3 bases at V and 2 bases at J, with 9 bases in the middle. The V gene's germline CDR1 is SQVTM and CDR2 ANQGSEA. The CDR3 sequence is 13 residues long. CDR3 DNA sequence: TGCAGCGTTGATGGGGGGAACACAGATACGCAGTATTTT. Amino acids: CSVDGGNTDTQYF.

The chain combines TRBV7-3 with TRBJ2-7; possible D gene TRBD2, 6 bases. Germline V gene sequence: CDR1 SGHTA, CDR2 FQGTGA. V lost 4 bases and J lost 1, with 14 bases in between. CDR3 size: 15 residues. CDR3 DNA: TGTGCCAGCAGCTCGCTCGGGAGTGGATCCTACGAGCAGTACTTC. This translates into CASSSLGSGSYEQYF.

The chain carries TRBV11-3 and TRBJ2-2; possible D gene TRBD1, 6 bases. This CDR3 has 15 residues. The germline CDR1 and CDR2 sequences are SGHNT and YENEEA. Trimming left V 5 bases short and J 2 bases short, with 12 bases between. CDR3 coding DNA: TGTGCCAGCAGCCGAGGACAGTTAAACACCGGGGAGCTGTTTTTT. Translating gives CASSRGQLNTGELFF.